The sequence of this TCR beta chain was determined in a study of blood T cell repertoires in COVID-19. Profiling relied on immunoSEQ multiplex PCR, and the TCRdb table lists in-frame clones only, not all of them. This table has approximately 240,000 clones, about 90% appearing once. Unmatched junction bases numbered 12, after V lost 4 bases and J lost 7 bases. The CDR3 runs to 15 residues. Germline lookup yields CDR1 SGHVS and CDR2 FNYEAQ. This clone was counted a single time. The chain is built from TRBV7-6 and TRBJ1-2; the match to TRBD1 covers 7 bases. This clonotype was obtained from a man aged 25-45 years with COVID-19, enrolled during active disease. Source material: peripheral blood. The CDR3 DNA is TGTGCCAGCAGCTCGAATAGTCAAGGGGGCAGTGGCTACACCTTC. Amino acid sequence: CASSSNSQGGSGYTF.